This TCR beta chain emerged from a study of T cell responses to AZD1222 COVID-19 vaccine. This clone came up once. The germline gene is not matched at one end of the junction; a read error may be the cause. Assay: immunoSEQ multiplex PCR; the TCRdb copy retains only in-frame clones and omits some. The sample contains 65,000 to 75,000 clones, 82% of which appear only once. This CDR3 has 17 amino acids. The germline V gene has CDR1 SGHRS and CDR2 YFSETQ. The receptor's source is an adult in good health. V gene TRBV5-1 combines with J gene TRBJ2-2; 9 bases match TRBD1. The material sequenced was peripheral blood, taken on day 0 of AZD1222 vaccination. In nucleotides, the CDR3 is TGTGCCAGCAGCACCACCGGGACAGGGATCAGCACCGGGGAGCTGTTTTTT. Protein product: CASSTTGTGISTGELFF.